This is a list of T cell receptor beta chains from one sample in a study of regulatory T cells in long-lasting Graves disease. Using its own MiXCR run on the multiplex PCR reads, TCRdb lists one record per CDR3 protein. The sample yields 450,000 to 500,000 distinct CDR3 sequences, around 15% seen once. In addition, the sample was reused for a study of T cells in Graves' hyperthyroidism and ophthalmopathy.

The source was peripheral blood mononuclear cells (PBMCs), collected at new diagnosis, from a patient treated with antithyroid drugs. All receptors come from a man in his forties with Graves disease. Both conserved end residues are part of each CDR3. Fields, in order: D gene, clone size, V gene, J gene, CDR3 protein, CDR3 DNA. The D gene is left open where the match is weak. Where a row states a size, it is once, few, many or the class of an expanded clone; other rows omit it.

d_call: TRBD2; clone_size: many; v_call: TRBV27; j_call: TRBJ2-3; cdr3_aa: CASSFTPGTSEDTQYF; cdr3_nt: TGTGCCAGCAGTTTTACACCCGGGACTAGTGAGGATACGCAGTATTTT
d_call: TRBD1; clone_size: .; v_call: TRBV2; j_call: TRBJ1-4; cdr3_aa: CASSEDRGEKLSF; cdr3_nt: TGTGCCAGCAGTGAAGACAGGGGCGAAAAACTGTCTTTT
d_call: .; clone_size: .; v_call: TRBV5-6; j_call: TRBJ2-5; cdr3_aa: CASRLNDADSGETQYF; cdr3_nt: TGTGCCAGCAGACTGAATGACGCGGACAGCGGAGAGACCCAGTACTTT
d_call: .; clone_size: .; v_call: TRBV19; j_call: TRBJ2-3; cdr3_aa: CASSISGWGTDTQYF; cdr3_nt: TGTGCCAGTAGTATTTCTGGGTGGGGCACAGATACGCAGTATTTT
d_call: .; clone_size: many; v_call: TRBV4-2; j_call: TRBJ1-3; cdr3_aa: CASSQEVGPNSGNTIYF; cdr3_nt: TGTGCCAGCAGCCAAGAAGTAGGCCCAAACTCTGGAAACACCATATATTTT
d_call: TRBD2; clone_size: .; v_call: TRBV9; j_call: TRBJ2-4; cdr3_aa: CASSVAGGPKNIQYF; cdr3_nt: TGTGCCAGCAGCGTAGCGGGAGGGCCCAAAAACATTCAGTACTTC
d_call: .; clone_size: many; v_call: TRBV7-9; j_call: TRBJ2-3; cdr3_aa: CASSPKGTLDTQYF; cdr3_nt: TGTGCCAGCAGCCCGAAGGGGACTCTGGATACGCAGTATTTT
d_call: .; clone_size: .; v_call: TRBV12-3/TRBV12-4; j_call: TRBJ2-7; cdr3_aa: CASSLGRRSYEQYF; cdr3_nt: TGTGCCAGCAGTTTGGGACGTCGCTCCTACGAGCAGTACTTC
d_call: .; clone_size: few; v_call: TRBV29-1; j_call: TRBJ2-7; cdr3_aa: CSVEKEEGGTGLYEQYF; cdr3_nt: TGCAGCGTTGAAAAGGAGGAGGGCGGGACTGGGCTCTACGAGCAGTACTTC
d_call: TRBD2; clone_size: many; v_call: TRBV6-1; j_call: TRBJ2-7; cdr3_aa: CASSEFATSGAYEQYF; cdr3_nt: TGTGCCAGCAGTGAATTTGCGACTAGCGGAGCCTACGAGCAGTACTTC
d_call: TRBD2; clone_size: many; v_call: TRBV15; j_call: TRBJ2-7; cdr3_aa: CATSRSLSGTEQYF; cdr3_nt: TGTGCCACCAGCAGATCCCTTAGCGGGACTGAGCAGTACTTC
d_call: .; clone_size: many; v_call: TRBV7-6; j_call: TRBJ2-3; cdr3_aa: CASSWEAKLDTQYF; cdr3_nt: TGTGCCAGCAGCTGGGAGGCTAAGCTAGATACGCAGTATTTT
d_call: TRBD1; clone_size: many; v_call: TRBV28; j_call: TRBJ1-5; cdr3_aa: CASTLERQGYQPQHF; cdr3_nt: TGTGCCAGCACCTTAGAGAGACAGGGCTACCAGCCCCAGCATTTT
d_call: TRBD2; clone_size: .; v_call: TRBV6-1; j_call: TRBJ2-4; cdr3_aa: CASSGRERNIQYF; cdr3_nt: TGTGCCAGCTCAGGGCGGGAGAGAAACATTCAGTACTTC
d_call: .; clone_size: few; v_call: TRBV24-1; j_call: TRBJ2-2; cdr3_aa: CATSDVQGGDTGELFF; cdr3_nt: TGTGCCACCAGTGATGTGCAGGGGGGGGACACCGGGGAGCTGTTTTTT
d_call: TRBD2; clone_size: many; v_call: TRBV5-1; j_call: TRBJ2-7; cdr3_aa: CASSLAGGRLSSYEQYF; cdr3_nt: TGCGCCAGCAGCTTGGCGGGAGGAAGACTCAGCTCCTACGAGCAGTACTTC